This T cell receptor beta chain was recorded in a study of blood T cell repertoires in COVID-19. Background on the study: Collection of acute and convalescent COVID-19 samples took place in the United States, Italy and Spain. Nucleic acid was either cDNA or gDNA, and it came from T cells, B-cell-depleted T cells, or PBMCs.

As handled by the study authors: Scientists estimated how many nucleated cells there were by amplifying reference gene primers. Data came from immunoSEQ multiplex PCR; TCRdb stores just in-frame clones and leaves some out. The V and J calls and clone size were taken over from that table, and D and trimming were inferred from the DNA. The sample includes 90,000 to 150,000 clones, over 65% of them seen just once. Germline-derived CDR1 and CDR2 are WSHSY and SAAADI. With V trimmed by 10 bases and J by 1 base, 5 bases remained unmatched. CDR3 length equals 14 residues. The sequence was obtained from a human donor with acute or convalescent COVID-19. The donor label of this sample is uncertain. This sequence joins TRBV10-2 and TRBJ2-1; 9 bases are a match to TRBD1. Sequences were obtained from peripheral blood. In nucleotides, the CDR3 is TGCGCCACCCTGGACAGGGGATCCTACAATGAGCAGTTCTTC. It translates to CATLDRGSYNEQFF.